This passage covers 21 T cell receptor beta chains from one sample sequenced in a study of blood T cell repertoires in COVID-19. Sequencing used immunoSEQ multiplex PCR; TCRdb keeps in-frame clones, though not all of them. The sample includes a few hundred thousand clones, around 84% of them seen just once. The specimen sequenced was peripheral blood. The receptors were sampled from an older woman who had recovered from COVID-19.

The chain couples TRBV3-1 (or the pseudogene TRBV3-2) to TRBJ2-7, with TRBD2 matching over 7 bases. V was clipped by 5 bases and J by 0 bases; unmatched bases: 4. In germline, CDR1 is LGHDT, CDR2 YNNKEL (reference sequence). CDR3 length: 14 residues. Written as DNA, the CDR3 is TGTGCCAGCAGCTATGGGGACTACTCCTACGAGCAGTACTTC. The encoded protein is CASSYGDYSYEQYF.

This clone showed up just once. This rearrangement joins TRBV4-1 to TRBJ2-7, with D tentatively TRBD2 (6 bases). CDR3 length equals 15 residues. V gave up 1 base and J gave up 2 bases, with 12 bases separating them. The V gene's germline CDR1 is MGHRA and CDR2 YSYEKL. In DNA, the CDR3 is TGCGCCAGCAGCCAAGGGCTAGCGAGGACCTACGAGCAGTACTTC. Its translation is CASSQGLARTYEQYF.

This rearrangement joins TRBV5-4 to TRBJ2-1; 8 nucleotides align to TRBD2. The CDR3 runs to 11 residues. J was trimmed by 15 bases and V by 3 bases; bases with no gene match: 5. The V gene's germline CDR1 is SGHNT and CDR2 YYREEE (reference sequence). DNA of the CDR3: TGTGCCAGCAGCTCGGGAGGGGTACGGTTCTTC. It encodes CASSSGGVRFF.

This clone was seen a few times. The genes are TRBV11-3 and TRBJ2-5; D unclear. Germline V CDR1 and CDR2: SGHNT, YENEEA. The CDR3 length is 12 residues. Trimming stripped 4 bases from V and 5 bases from J, with 8 bases between. Here the CDR3 DNA reads TGTGCCAGCAGCTCCGGTTCTGAGACCCAGTACTTC. Amino acids: CASSSGSETQYF.

This clone was picked up a small number of times. V usage is TRBV10-3 and J usage is TRBJ2-7; 10 bases agree with TRBD2. This CDR3 has 15 amino acids. Germline V gene sequence: CDR1 ENHRY, CDR2 SYGVKD. V gave up 5 bases and J gave up 4 bases; unmatched junction bases: 8. The DNA for the CDR3 is TGTGCCATCAGTCCCCAAGCGGGGGGGCAGTACGAGCAGTACTTC. It yields the protein CAISPQAGGQYEQYF.

The chain joins TRBV10-3 to TRBJ1-5, with D uncertain. Germline assignment: CDR1 ENHRY and CDR2 SYGVKD. The V and J ends lost 4 bases and 1 base respectively, with 8 bases between them. The CDR3 is made up of 14 amino acids. CDR3 in amino acids: CAISVAGSNQPQHF. The CDR3 bases are TGTGCCATCAGTGTGGCCGGGAGCAATCAGCCCCAGCATTTT.

CDR3 DNA sequence: TGTGCCAGCAGCCAACGGACTAGCGGGAGCTACAATGAGCAGTTCTTC. Translating it yields CASSQRTSGSYNEQFF. The chain is built from TRBV2 and TRBJ2-1; 13 positions match TRBD2. Unmatched junction bases numbered 5, after V lost 6 bases and J lost 3 bases. The CDR3 is 16 residues long. Germline V gives CDR1 SNHLY, CDR2 FYNNEI.

This rearrangement joins TRBV9 to TRBJ2-2; D perhaps matches TRBD1 (6 bases). This CDR3 region has 16 residues. V lost 4 bases to trimming and J lost 5 bases, with 18 bases between them. The germline CDR1 and CDR2 sequences are SGDLS and YYNGEE. The CDR3 DNA reads TGTGCCAGCAGCCCGAGCTGGCAGGGGAGTACCGGGGAGCTGTTTTTT. Its translation: CASSPSWQGSTGELFF.

This chain joins TRBV12-5 and TRBJ2-6, with D possibly TRBD1 on 6 matching bases. This CDR3 contains 21 residues. The germline CDR1 and CDR2 sequences are LGHNT and FRNRAP. Trimming removed 3 bases at V and 0 bases at J, with 24 bases between. The DNA of the CDR3 is TGTGCTAGTGGTTTCATAGGGCAGGGGCCGACTCTCTCCTCTGGGGCCAACGTCCTGACTTTC. Its translation is CASGFIGQGPTLSSGANVLTF.

The chain is built from TRBV14 and TRBJ2-7; D is perhaps TRBD1 (6 bases). The CDR3 spans 14 residues. The V end lost 4 bases, the J end lost 3 bases, and 13 bases lay between the germline ends. In germline, CDR1 is SGHDN, CDR2 FVKESK. CDR3 coding DNA: TGTGCCAGCAGCCTCGGGACACCCCTCTACGAGCAGTACTTC. The encoded protein is CASSLGTPLYEQYF.

With respect to this clone: Its ends do not fully match the called genes, so a read error is possible. This rearrangement joins TRBV7-7 to TRBJ1-1, with D perhaps TRBD1 (5 bases). Germline V lookup: CDR1 SSHAT, CDR2 FNYEAQ (reference sequence). CDR3 length: 13 amino acids. CDR3 DNA: TGTGCTAGCAGTTGGGGCCTGAACACTGAAGCTTTCTTT. It is translated as CASSWGLNTEAFF.

This chain links TRBV13 with TRBJ2-5; 7 bases fit TRBD2. Trimming at V came to 3 bases and at J to 0 bases, leaving 7 bases not matched to a gene. CDR1 and CDR2 from the germline V gene are PRHDT and FYEKMQ (reference sequence). The CDR3 has 16 residues. CDR3 in DNA: TGTGCCAGCAGCTTCCTAGCGGAAGGGAACCAAGAGACCCAGTACTTC. This sequence encodes CASSFLAEGNQETQYF.

The chain links TRBV11-3 to TRBJ2-2; 13 nucleotides line up with TRBD2. Germline CDR1 SGHNT, CDR2 YENEEA. The V gene end was trimmed by 5 bases and the J gene end by 7 bases; junction bases not matched to a gene: 7. The CDR3 runs to 16 residues. CDR3 nucleotides: TGTGCCAGCAGCGCTACTAGCGGGGGGGCCCTCGGGGAGCTGTTTTTT. This sequence encodes CASSATSGGALGELFF.

This sequence joins TRBV4-1 and TRBJ1-1; D gene uncertain. Germline CDR1 is MGHRA and CDR2 is YSYEKL. CDR3 size: 14 residues. The V end was cut by 3 bases, the J end by 1 base, with 9 bases between. The CDR3 bases are TGCGCCAGCAGCCAGTTCCATTCGAACACTGAAGCTTTCTTT. This encodes CASSQFHSNTEAFF.

The rearrangement links TRBV7-2 to TRBJ2-7; TRBD2 matches 12 bases. This CDR3 is 16 amino acids long. Germline-derived CDR1 and CDR2 are SGHTA and FQGNSA. The trim removed 3 bases at V and 2 bases at J, leaving 5 bases unmatched. CDR3 sequence reads: CASSFASGGGPYEQYF. CDR3 in DNA: TGTGCCAGCAGCTTTGCTAGCGGGGGGGGCCCCTACGAGCAGTACTTC.

The V and J genes are TRBV9 and TRBJ2-3, with 7 positions matching TRBD1. The CDR3 consists of 16 residues. Per germline, CDR1 SGDLS and CDR2 YYNGEE. J was trimmed by 1 base and V by 6 bases; bases with no gene match: 11. CDR3 sequence reads: CASTSRGGGGTDTQYF. CDR3 DNA: TGTGCCAGCACCTCCCGAGGGGGCGGAGGCACAGATACGCAGTATTTT.

This chain uses TRBV5-4 with TRBJ2-7; the match to TRBD2 covers 14 bases. Trimming cost V 0 bases and J 4 bases; bases outside gene matches: 6. This CDR3 is 17 amino acids long. Germline CDR1 reads SGHNT; CDR2 reads YYREEE (reference sequence). The CDR3 coding sequence is TGTGCCAGCAGCTTGGACAGACTAGCGGGGGGGCCTTACGAGCAGTACTTC. This sequence encodes CASSLDRLAGGPYEQYF.

This clone was seen once. The V call is TRBV4-1, the J call TRBJ1-5; the match to TRBD1 covers 9 bases. Germline CDR1 is MGHRA and CDR2 is YSYEKL. V was pared by 0 bases and J by 9 bases, with 9 bases of the junction left unmatched. This CDR3 is 16 amino acids long. The CDR3 sequence: CASSQDTGTGSRPQHF. CDR3 sequence (DNA): TGCGCCAGCAGCCAAGACACCGGGACAGGGTCAAGGCCCCAGCATTTT.

The V and J genes are TRBV6-5 and TRBJ2-7; 10 bases agree with TRBD1. Germline V gene lookup returns CDR1 MNHEY and CDR2 SVGAGI. The ends lost 8 bases at V and 4 bases at J; junction bases unmatched: 5. The CDR3 is 13 residues long. The CDR3 loop reads CASPGQGNYEQYF. The DNA for the CDR3 is TGTGCCAGCCCGGGACAGGGGAATTACGAGCAGTACTTC.

The V call is TRBV29-1, the J call TRBJ2-7, with D perhaps TRBD2 (6 bases). CDR3 length: 12 residues. Per germline, CDR1 SQVTM and CDR2 ANQGSEA. V was pared by 6 bases and J by 3 bases, with 12 bases between. CDR3 sequence reads: CSVRRGGYEQYF. CDR3 in DNA: TGCAGCGTGCGGCGGGGCGGCTACGAGCAGTACTTC.

CDR3 sequence reads: CASSLTGYNSPLHF. CDR3 bases: TGTGCCAGCAGCCTGACAGGTTATAATTCACCCCTCCACTTT. The V call is TRBV7-3, the J call TRBJ1-6; possibly TRBD1 for D (6 bases). CDR1 and CDR2 (germline): SGHTA, FQGTGA. This CDR3 is built from 14 residues. Between the trimmed V and J ends, which lost 5 bases and 4 bases, there was a span of 9 bases.